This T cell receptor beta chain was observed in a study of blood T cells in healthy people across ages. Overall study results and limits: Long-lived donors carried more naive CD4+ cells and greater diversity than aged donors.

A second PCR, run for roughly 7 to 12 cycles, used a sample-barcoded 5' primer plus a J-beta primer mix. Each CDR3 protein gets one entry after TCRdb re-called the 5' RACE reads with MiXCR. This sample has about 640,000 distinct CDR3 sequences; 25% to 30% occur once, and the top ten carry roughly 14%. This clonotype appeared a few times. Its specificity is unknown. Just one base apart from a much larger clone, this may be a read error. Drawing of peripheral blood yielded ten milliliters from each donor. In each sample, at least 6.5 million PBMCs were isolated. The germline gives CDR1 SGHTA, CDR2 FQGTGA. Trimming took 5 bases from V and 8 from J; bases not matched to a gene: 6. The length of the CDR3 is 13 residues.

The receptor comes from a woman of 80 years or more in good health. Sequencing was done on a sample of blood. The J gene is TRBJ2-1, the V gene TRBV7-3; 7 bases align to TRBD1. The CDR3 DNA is TGTGCCAGCAGCCCAGAGACAGGGTATGAGCAGTTCTTC. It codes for CASSPETGYEQFF.